These 20 T cell receptor beta chains were all obtained from the same sample, sequenced in a study of vaccination and CD4 T cells after COVID-19 (dated by TCRdb to the early 2020s). The antigens for these receptors are not known. Libraries were built with PCR. Sequencing instrument: Illumina iSeq 100. At the Johns Hopkins FTIC core, DNA from the cultured CD4+ T cells underwent TCR sequencing with the Oncomine TCR Beta short-read assay. Through fastp at Q25 and MiXCR, TCRdb rebuilt clones from the public reads, retaining in-frame beta chains. Identical CDR3 proteins give one entry, which carries the most common genes and DNA. The sample records 10,000 to 15,000 distinct CDR3 sequences, about 61% of which are singletons. The ten largest clones take up 9.1% of the sample. This sample's treatment or condition label indicates: roughly 11-day PBMC culture with coronavirus spike peptide pools or control peptides (ViraFEST assay).

Sequencing was done on a sample of CD4+ T cells from blood, cultured in vitro. The receptors were gathered from a human donor who had recovered from COVID-19.

V is TRBV20-1 and J is TRBJ1-1; D unclear. The germline V gene has CDR1 DFQATT and CDR2 SNEGSKA (reference sequence). V was trimmed by 6 bases and J by 1 base, leaving 15 bases between them. This CDR3 contains 14 residues. CDR3 protein: CSAGAEGGNTEAFF. CDR3 nucleotides: TGCAGTGCGGGAGCCGAGGGAGGGAACACTGAAGCTTTCTTT.

The table lists this clonotype with a count of one. The chain joins TRBV20-1 to TRBJ2-2; possibly TRBD1 for D (5 bases). This CDR3 is 15 amino acids long. CDR1 is DFQATT and CDR2 is SNEGSKA in the germline V gene (reference sequence). V was clipped by 6 bases and J by 0 bases, with 14 bases between them. CDR3 DNA: TGCAGTGCCGCCCCAGGGATCGCGAACACCGGGGAGCTGTTTTTT. Protein sequence: CSAAPGIANTGELFF.

There are a few counts of this clonotype. The chain joins TRBV6-2 or TRBV6-3 to TRBJ1-5; 7 bases map to TRBD1. The germline gives CDR1 MNHEY, CDR2 SVGEGT. J gave up 0 bases and V 4 bases, and 6 bases lay outside the gene matches. The CDR3 contains 16 residues. The CDR3, as DNA: TGTGCCAGCAGTTCTGGACAGGCCCTTAGCAATCAGCCCCAGCATTTT. It encodes CASSSGQALSNQPQHF.

The V call is TRBV6-1, the J call TRBJ1-5; 7 bases match TRBD1. CDR3 length equals 15 residues. The germline V gene encodes CDR1 MNHNS and CDR2 SASEGT. With V trimmed by 6 bases and J by 3 bases, 8 bases remained unmatched. The CDR3 is CASRPRGGPNQPQHF. CDR3 bases: TGTGCCAGCAGGCCCAGGGGGGGTCCCAATCAGCCCCAGCATTTT.

This clonotype ranks as medium-sized (0.01 to 0.1%). This chain links TRBV2 with TRBJ1-5; D not resolved. The CDR3 is made up of 14 amino acids. Trimming cost V 3 bases and J 1 base, with 7 bases left between them. CDR1 and CDR2 from the germline V gene are SNHLY and FYNNEI. The CDR3 sequence: CASSEGYSNQPQHF. The CDR3 nucleotides read TGTGCCAGCAGTGAGGGGTACAGCAATCAGCCCCAGCATTTT.

This clonotype was counted a few times. The V call is TRBV19, the J call TRBJ1-5; 8 bases are a match to TRBD1. V gave up 1 base and J gave up 9 bases; unmatched junction bases: 14. The CDR3 is 17 residues long. Germline loops: CDR1 LNHDA, CDR2 SQIVND (reference sequence). Here the CDR3 reads CASSIAVGQVPWGPQHF. CDR3 coding DNA: TGTGCCAGTAGTATAGCTGTGGGACAGGTACCCTGGGGGCCCCAGCATTTT.

The rearrangement joins TRBV11-2 to TRBJ2-2; D possibly corresponds to TRBD2 (7 bases). Germline V CDR1 and CDR2: SGHAT, FQNNGV. This CDR3 comprises 16 residues. V lost 2 bases, J lost 0 bases, and 10 bases lay in between. The CDR3 DNA reads as TGTGCCAGCAGCTTAATCGGGGGGCCGAACACCGGGGAGCTGTTTTTT. It translates to CASSLIGGPNTGELFF.

This clonotype was counted a few times. The rearrangement joins TRBV7-9 to TRBJ2-3, with TRBD2 identical over 7 bases. With V trimmed by 1 base and J by 4 bases, 17 bases remained unmatched. This CDR3 has 19 residues. Germline CDR1 reads SEHNR; CDR2 reads FQNEAQ (reference sequence). This chain's CDR3 is CASSLGSRQGAGAADTQYF. CDR3 sequence (DNA): TGTGCCAGCAGCTTAGGCAGTAGGCAGGGCGCGGGAGCCGCAGATACGCAGTATTTT.

This clonotype was counted only a few times. The chain has TRBV7-9 and TRBJ2-5; 9 bases are shared with TRBD1. Trimming took 5 bases from V and 4 from J; bases not matched to a gene: 5. Germline loops: CDR1 SEHNR, CDR2 FQNEAQ (reference sequence). The CDR3 covers 14 residues. The CDR3 DNA sequence: TGTGCCAGCAGCCCACGACAGGGGGGAGAGACCCAGTACTTC. Amino acids: CASSPRQGGETQYF.

The CDR3 nucleotides read TGTGCCAGCTCACTAGCGGCGCTAGGTGATTCACCCCTCCACTTT. It is translated as CASSLAALGDSPLHF. The rearrangement links TRBV18 to TRBJ1-6; no clear D. The CDR3 has 15 amino acids. Trimming pared 4 bases from V and 8 bases from J, leaving 15 bases between. Per germline, CDR1 KGHSH and CDR2 LQKENI.

The gene calls are TRBV25-1 and TRBJ2-5, with D unresolved. The germline gives CDR1 MGHDK, CDR2 SYGVNS. The CDR3 is made up of 17 amino acids. Deletions cut 5 bases from V and 5 bases from J, with 24 bases between. The CDR3 coding sequence is TGTGCCAGCAGTATCCCGGGCCTCGGGCTTGGCCCCGAGACCCAGTACTTC. This sequence encodes CASSIPGLGLGPETQYF. Full variable domain (missing parts from reference TRBV25-1 and TRBJ2-5): EADIYQTPRYLVIGTGKKITLECSQTMGHDKMYWYQQDPGMELHLIHYSYGVNSTEKGDLSSESTVSRIRTEHFPLTLESARPSHTSQYLCASSIPGLGLGPETQYFGPGTRLLVL.

The rearrangement links TRBV28 to TRBJ1-2; D uncertain. The germline CDR1 and CDR2 sequences are MDHEN and SYDVKM. The CDR3 contains 15 residues. V lost 3 bases, J lost 1 base, and 12 bases lay in between. CDR3 protein: CASSFLPIVNYGYTF. The CDR3 DNA reads TGTGCCAGCAGTTTCCTTCCGATAGTTAACTATGGCTACACCTTC.

This clonotype turned up a few times. The rearrangement joins TRBV20-1 to TRBJ1-6; D perhaps matches TRBD1 (6 bases). This CDR3 has 16 residues. Germline values: CDR1 DFQATT, CDR2 SNEGSKA (reference sequence). Deletions cut 4 bases from V and 3 bases from J, with 16 bases between. CDR3 nucleotides: TGCAGTGCTACCGAGAGGCCGGACAGCTATAATTCACCCCTCCACTTT. This gives the protein CSATERPDSYNSPLHF.

V usage is TRBV19 and J usage is TRBJ1-6; D is possibly TRBD1 (5 bases). Germline values: CDR1 LNHDA, CDR2 SQIVND (reference sequence). The CDR3 is 14 residues long. V gave up 3 bases and J gave up 9 bases, with 12 bases separating them. CDR3 DNA sequence: TGTGCCAGTAGTATCGGGACGGTGGGTTCACCCCTCCACTTT. Translating it yields CASSIGTVGSPLHF.

This clonotype was recorded a few times. The chain uses TRBV20-1 and TRBJ1-1; D remains unclear. There are 14 residues in the CDR3. Germline V gene lookup returns CDR1 DFQATT and CDR2 SNEGSKA (reference sequence). CDR3 sequence (DNA): TGCACCTGCCCTTCGCCGGCTCCCTGGGGTGAAGCTTTCTTT. Amino acids: CTCPSPAPWGEAFF.

This chain joins TRBV28 and TRBJ2-3; 11 nucleotides match TRBD2. The junction had 6 bases not matched to a gene; V was cut back by 4 bases and J by 6 bases. Germline values: CDR1 MDHEN, CDR2 SYDVKM. The length of the CDR3 is 15 residues. CDR3 loop: CASSSRGLADDTQYF. DNA of the CDR3: TGTGCCAGCAGTTCCCGGGGACTAGCGGACGATACGCAGTATTTT.

This chain uses TRBV29-1 with TRBJ1-1; the D is unclear. Trimming removed 3 bases from V and 1 base from J, with 9 bases in between. The CDR3 covers 13 residues. CDR1 is SQVTM, CDR2 ANQGSEA, per germline. The CDR3 protein is CSVDEKPNTEAFF. For the CDR3, the DNA is TGCAGCGTTGACGAGAAGCCGAACACTGAAGCTTTCTTT. Full variable domain (missing parts from reference TRBV29-1 and TRBJ1-1): SAVISQKPSRDICQRGTSLTIQCQVDSQVTMMFWYRQQPGQSLTLIATANQGSEATYESGFVIDKFPISRPNLTFSTLTVSNMSPEDSSIYLCSVDEKPNTEAFFGQGTRLTVV.

This chain links TRBV9 with TRBJ1-5, with 7 bases identical to TRBD1. The CDR3 consists of 16 residues. The germline V gene encodes CDR1 SGDLS and CDR2 YYNGEE. J was trimmed by 5 bases and V by 3 bases; bases with no gene match: 11. CDR3 nucleotide sequence: TGTGCCAGCAGCGCCGGGGTGGGGGACAGCTATCAGCCCCAGCATTTT. Residues: CASSAGVGDSYQPQHF.

This chain uses TRBV6-5 with TRBJ2-2; D is uncertain. V lost 2 bases and J 6 bases, leaving 4 bases between the germline ends. Looked up from germline, CDR1 is MNHEY and CDR2 is SVGAGI. The CDR3 runs 12 residues. The CDR3 sequence: CASSYTSGELFF. CDR3 nucleotide sequence: TGTGCCAGCAGTTACACCTCCGGGGAGCTGTTTTTT.

The V and J genes are TRBV10-3 and TRBJ2-3; tentative D call: TRBD2 (6 bases). From germline, CDR1 is ENHRY and CDR2 SYGVKD. This CDR3 is 16 amino acids long. V was cut by 0 bases and J by 0 bases, with 10 bases left in between. For the CDR3, the DNA is TGTGCCATCAGTGAGTCGGGGGGTACTAGCACAGATACGCAGTATTTT. As protein: CAISESGGTSTDTQYF.